These 23 T cell receptor beta chains came from one sample sequenced in a study of CD8+CD57+ T cells in acquired aplastic anemia (dated by TCRdb to between 2017 and 2018). General study outcomes and caveats: In patients, decreased diversity was observed in CD8+CD57+ cells compared with total CD4+ and CD8+ cell pools.

These receptors lack a known antigen. The patients picked for sequencing were ones in whom flow cytometry had shown an expansion of CD8+CD57+ cells. Data came from an Illumina HiSeq 2000. Profiling of TCR beta VDJ combinations and CDR3 sequences used genomic DNA as the template. TCRdb reanalyzed the raw reads on its own, using fastp at Q25 for trimming and MiXCR for clone calling, and kept in-frame beta chains. Rows with a matching CDR3 protein are joined into one entry that keeps the most common DNA and genes. The sample includes about 21,000 distinct CDR3 sequences, with less than 40% observed a single time. 80% to 90% of the sample rests with the top ten. Sample: CD8+CD57+ T cells sorted from PBMCs. The meaning of the sample's cell subset or site label: bead-enriched CD8+CD57+ effector memory T cells from SAA patients. The receptors come from a human donor with aplastic anemia.

The chain uses TRBV2 and TRBJ2-7, with D possibly being TRBD1 (5 bases). The CDR3 extends over 14 amino acids. Per the germline V gene, CDR1 is SNHLY and CDR2 is FYNNEI. Deletions cut 7 bases from V and 3 bases from J, with 16 bases between. Here the CDR3 reads CASIGPRRGYEQYF. The CDR3 DNA follows: TGTGCCAGCATTGGACCTCGAAGGGGCTACGAGCAGTACTTC.

This clonotype is deemed medium-sized. The J gene is TRBJ2-7, the V gene TRBV12-3 or TRBV12-4; D unresolved. CDR3 length equals 13 residues. Between the trimmed V and J ends, which lost 8 bases and 2 bases, there was a span of 13 bases. The CDR3 DNA sequence: TGTGCCAGCGCTCCTTCATCTACCTACGAGCAGTACTTC. Protein sequence: CASAPSSTYEQYF.

The rearrangement joins TRBV6-5 to TRBJ2-7; 10 bases map to TRBD1. Germline loops: CDR1 MNHEY, CDR2 SVGAGI. V gave up 6 bases and J gave up 4 bases; unmatched junction bases: 3. This CDR3 contains 13 residues. As DNA, the CDR3 is TGTGCCAGCAGCCAGGGACAGGGGTACGAGCAGTACTTC. It specifies CASSQGQGYEQYF.

The chain joins TRBV30 to TRBJ2-7, with 9 bases fitting TRBD1. Germline CDR1 GTSNPN, CDR2 SVGIG (reference sequence). This CDR3 is built from 11 residues. Losses at the gene ends were 5 bases for V and 4 bases for J; bases not matched to a gene: 0. This CDR3 is CAWGTGYEQYF. DNA for the CDR3: TGTGCCTGGGGGACAGGGTACGAGCAGTACTTC.

This clonotype was seen only once. The chain couples TRBV7-8 to TRBJ2-1; 7 bases are a match to TRBD2. Germline CDR1 SGHVS, CDR2 FQNEAQ. Trimming cost V 5 bases and J 10 bases; bases outside gene matches: 8. The CDR3 is 13 residues long. The CDR3 spells CASSITGTNEQFF. CDR3 DNA: TGTGCCAGCAGCATTACCGGGACTAACGAGCAGTTCTTC.

In its sample, this clonotype ranks as medium-sized. The chain links TRBV24-1 to TRBJ2-1, with 8 bases matching TRBD2. The CDR3 has 14 amino acids. Germline CDR1 KGHDR, CDR2 SFDVKD. V gave up 5 bases and J gave up 6 bases; unmatched junction bases: 5. The CDR3 DNA follows: TGTGCCACCAGTGTAAGCGGGGGCTCCAATGAGCAGTTCTTC. It translates to CATSVSGGSNEQFF.

This chain uses TRBV2 with TRBJ2-7; either TRBD1 or TRBD2 may fit D (6 bases each). The CDR3 is 14 residues long. Per germline, CDR1 SNHLY and CDR2 FYNNEI. Trimming stripped 3 bases from V and 1 base from J, with 10 bases between. CDR3: CASSEAGQSYEQYF. As DNA, the CDR3 is TGTGCCAGCAGTGAGGCGGGACAATCCTACGAGCAGTACTTC.

The chain employs TRBV6-1 and TRBJ1-5, with D tentatively TRBD1 (5 bases). Germline assignment: CDR1 MNHNS and CDR2 SASEGT. V lost 2 bases, J lost 4 bases, and 12 bases lay in between. This CDR3 comprises 15 residues. CDR3: CASSEYGGGNQPQHF. The CDR3 DNA reads as TGTGCCAGCAGTGAATACGGGGGAGGTAATCAGCCCCAGCATTTT.

The chain employs TRBV7-3 and TRBJ1-1; D not resolved. Germline V CDR1 and CDR2: SGHTA, FQGTGA. Deletions cut 3 bases from V and 6 bases from J, with 14 bases between. CDR3 size: 14 residues. The CDR3 bases are TGTGCCAGCAGCTTCGGGTCCAGAGCTGCTGAAGCTTTCTTT. Residues: CASSFGSRAAEAFF.

With respect to this clonotype: Compared with germline, one end of the junction differs, possibly owing to a read error. The chain is built from TRBV10-2 and TRBJ2-1, with 8 bases that match TRBD2. Germline V gene data show CDR1 as WSHSY and CDR2 as SAAADI. This CDR3 spans 15 amino acids. The DNA of the CDR3 is TGCGCCGGCAGTGAGAAGGCGGGAGGATGGAATGAGCAGTTCTTC. Translating gives CAGSEKAGGWNEQFF.

This clonotype was seen only a few times. The chain combines TRBV7-2 with TRBJ1-6; 7 bases map to TRBD1. Germline CDR1 reads SGHTA; CDR2 reads FQGNSA. The CDR3 is made up of 14 amino acids. J gave up 8 bases and V 1 base, and 2 bases lay outside the gene matches. The CDR3 DNA sequence: TGTGCCAGCAGCTTAGGGGACAGCTATTCACCCCTCCACTTT. The encoded protein is CASSLGDSYSPLHF.

J is TRBJ1-1 and V is TRBV6-2 or TRBV6-3; 10 positions match TRBD1. V lost 6 bases to trimming and J lost 10 bases; unmatched junction nucleotides: 5. The CDR3 runs to 12 residues. Looked up from germline, CDR1 is MNHEY and CDR2 is SVGEGT. CDR3 nucleotide sequence: TGTGCCAGCAGCCAGACAGGGGGCGCAGCTTTCTTT. This encodes CASSQTGGAAFF.

The V gene is TRBV20-1, the J gene TRBJ2-7; 13 bases are a match to TRBD2. Germline CDR1 DFQATT, CDR2 SNEGSKA (reference sequence). This CDR3 contains 14 residues. J gave up 0 bases and V 6 bases, and 2 bases lay outside the gene matches. CDR3 in amino acids: CSAGTSGNSYEQYF. CDR3 DNA sequence: TGCAGTGCCGGGACTAGCGGGAACTCCTACGAGCAGTACTTC.

This clonotype was observed once. The V gene is TRBV15, the J gene TRBJ2-7, with 7 bases aligning to TRBD1. CDR1 and CDR2 from the germline V gene are LNHNV and YYDKDF (reference sequence). The CDR3 totals 14 residues. V was pared by 0 bases and J by 1 base, with 0 bases of the junction left unmatched. CDR3 residues: CATSRETGSYEQYF. The DNA of the CDR3 is TGTGCCACCAGCAGAGAGACAGGGTCCTACGAGCAGTACTTC.

The chain joins TRBV6-1 to TRBJ1-2; possibly TRBD1 for D (6 bases). The CDR3 is 15 amino acids. The V gene lost 7 bases and the J gene lost 6 bases, with 21 bases spanning the gap. Germline V gene lookup returns CDR1 MNHNS and CDR2 SASEGT. The CDR3 sequence: CASIDQGRGNNGYTF. In DNA, the CDR3 is TGTGCCAGCATTGATCAGGGGAGGGGGAACAATGGCTACACCTTC.

The chain combines TRBV5-1 with TRBJ2-3, with TRBD2 identical over 14 bases. Germline assignment: CDR1 SGHRS and CDR2 YFSETQ. The CDR3 spans 17 residues. V lost 1 base to trimming and J lost 4 bases; unmatched junction nucleotides: 5. Here the CDR3 reads CASSLRGLAGGSDTQYF. Here the CDR3 DNA reads TGCGCCAGCAGCTTGAGAGGACTAGCGGGGGGTTCAGATACGCAGTATTTT. Looking up the rest from reference TRBV5-1 and TRBJ2-3 gives the full variable domain: KAGVTQTPRYLIKTRGQQVTLSCSPISGHRSVSWYQQTPGQGLQFLFEYFSETQRNKGNFPGRFSGRQFSNSRSEMNVSTLELGDSALYLCASSLRGLAGGSDTQYFGPGTRLTVL.

This clonotype was recorded a few times. V and J are TRBV5-1 and TRBJ2-7; D gene unclear. V was cut by 3 bases and J by 3 bases, with 16 bases left in between. CDR1 is SGHRS, CDR2 YFSETQ, per germline. CDR3 size: 15 residues. CDR3 bases: TGCGCCAGCAGCTCATCCTTCGGACCTTACTACGAGCAGTACTTC. Amino acids: CASSSSFGPYYEQYF.

This clonotype was seen a handful of times. V usage is TRBV5-1 and J usage is TRBJ2-3; TRBD1 matches at 7 bases. CDR1 is SGHRS and CDR2 is YFSETQ in the germline V gene. This CDR3 is 15 amino acids long. The trim removed 4 bases at V and 4 bases at J, leaving 9 bases unmatched. CDR3 DNA: TGCGCCAGCAGCCTGGGACAGTTTGGGGCAGATACGCAGTATTTT. Protein: CASSLGQFGADTQYF. The full variable domain, with the rest looked up from reference TRBV5-1 and TRBJ2-3, is KAGVTQTPRYLIKTRGQQVTLSCSPISGHRSVSWYQQTPGQGLQFLFEYFSETQRNKGNFPGRFSGRQFSNSRSEMNVSTLELGDSALYLCASSLGQFGADTQYFGPGTRLTVL.

V and J are TRBV11-2 and TRBJ1-6; a possible D gene is TRBD1 (5 bases). V was pared by 0 bases and J by 10 bases, with 16 bases between. The CDR3 loop spans 16 amino acids. Looked up from germline, CDR1 is SGHAT and CDR2 is FQNNGV. In DNA form, the CDR3 reads TGTGCCAGCAGCTTAGAGGGGCACCCGATGGGATCACCCCTCCACTTT. This gives the protein CASSLEGHPMGSPLHF.

The gene calls are TRBV20-1 and TRBJ2-1, with D uncertain. V lost 3 bases, J lost 9 bases, and 12 bases lay in between. The V gene's germline CDR1 is DFQATT and CDR2 SNEGSKA (reference sequence). The CDR3 has 12 amino acids. CDR3 amino acids: CSARRASSEQFF. For the CDR3, the DNA is TGCAGTGCTAGGCGAGCGAGTTCTGAGCAGTTCTTC.

This clonotype was found many times. This chain links TRBV20-1 with TRBJ2-1; D call uncertain. Germline CDR1 DFQATT, CDR2 SNEGSKA (reference sequence). V lost 4 bases and J 0 bases, leaving 7 bases between the germline ends. CDR3 length equals 13 residues. The chain's CDR3 is CSATGSSYNEQFF. DNA of the CDR3: TGCAGTGCTACAGGTAGCTCCTACAATGAGCAGTTCTTC.

This clonotype was picked up many times. V is TRBV20-1 and J is TRBJ2-3, with D perhaps matching TRBD1 or TRBD2 (6 bases each). Germline V CDR1 and CDR2: DFQATT, SNEGSKA (reference sequence). Deletions cut 6 bases from V and 8 bases from J, with 18 bases between. This CDR3 has 13 residues. The chain's CDR3 is CSAKAPGAGTQYF. As DNA, the CDR3 is TGCAGTGCCAAGGCCCCGGGGGCAGGTACGCAGTATTTT.

The table lists this clonotype with a few counts. This rearrangement joins TRBV15 to TRBJ2-7, with D maybe TRBD1 (6 bases). This CDR3 has 14 amino acids. The germline V gene encodes CDR1 LNHNV and CDR2 YYDKDF (reference sequence). V was pared by 2 bases and J by 7 bases, with 15 bases between. The CDR3: CATSRKQGGREQYF. CDR3 nucleotides: TGTGCCACCAGCAGAAAACAGGGTGGACGGGAGCAGTACTTC.